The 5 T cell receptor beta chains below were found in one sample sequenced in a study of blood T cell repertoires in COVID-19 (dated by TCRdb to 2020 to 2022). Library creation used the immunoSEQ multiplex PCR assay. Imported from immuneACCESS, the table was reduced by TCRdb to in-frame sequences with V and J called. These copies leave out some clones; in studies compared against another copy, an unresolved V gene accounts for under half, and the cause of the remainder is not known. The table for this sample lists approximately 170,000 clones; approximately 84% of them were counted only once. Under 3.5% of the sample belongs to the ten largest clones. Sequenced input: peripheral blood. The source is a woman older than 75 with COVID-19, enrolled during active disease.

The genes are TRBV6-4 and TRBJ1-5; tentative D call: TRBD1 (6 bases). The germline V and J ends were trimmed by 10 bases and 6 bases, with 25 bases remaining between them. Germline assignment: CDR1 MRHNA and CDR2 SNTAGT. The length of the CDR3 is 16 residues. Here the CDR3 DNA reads TGTGCCAACAATTCCTCCTTCAGGGGTGGGAGTCAGCCCCAGCATTTT. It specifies CANNSSFRGGSQPQHF.

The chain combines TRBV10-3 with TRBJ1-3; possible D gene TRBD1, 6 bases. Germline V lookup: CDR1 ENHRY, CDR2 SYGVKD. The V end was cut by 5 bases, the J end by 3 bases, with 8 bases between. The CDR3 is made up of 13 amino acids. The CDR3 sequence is CAISTGNGNTIYF. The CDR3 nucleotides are TGTGCCATCAGTACAGGGAATGGAAACACCATATATTTT.

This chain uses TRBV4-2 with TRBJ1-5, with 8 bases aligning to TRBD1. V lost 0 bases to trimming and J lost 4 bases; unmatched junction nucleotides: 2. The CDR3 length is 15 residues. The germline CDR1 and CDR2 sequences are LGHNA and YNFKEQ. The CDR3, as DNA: TGTGCCAGCAGCCAAGAAACAGGGGGGAATCAGCCCCAGCATTTT. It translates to CASSQETGGNQPQHF.

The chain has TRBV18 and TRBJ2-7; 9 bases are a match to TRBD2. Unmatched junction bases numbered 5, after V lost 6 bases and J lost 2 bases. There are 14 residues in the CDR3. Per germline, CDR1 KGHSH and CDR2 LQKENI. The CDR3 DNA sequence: TGTGCCAGCTCGCGACCTAGCGGGGCCTACGAGCAGTACTTC. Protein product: CASSRPSGAYEQYF. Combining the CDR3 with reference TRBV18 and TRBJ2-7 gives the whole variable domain NAGVMQNPRHLVRRRGQEARLRCSPMKGHSHVYWYRQLPEEGLKFMVYLQKENIIDESGMPKERFSAEFPKEGPSILRIQQVVRGDSAAYFCASSRPSGAYEQYFGPGTRLTVT.

In DNA form, the CDR3 reads TGTGCCAGTAGTAGGACAGTGGGGGTACTTCAGCCCCAGCATTTT. Its protein product is CASSRTVGVLQPQHF. The J gene is TRBJ1-5, the V gene TRBV19; possibly TRBD1 for D (6 bases). Germline-derived CDR1 and CDR2 are LNHDA and SQIVND (reference sequence). The CDR3 length is 15 residues. V lost 4 bases and J 6 bases, leaving 16 bases between the germline ends.